The 6 T cell receptor beta chains given below trace back to one sample, sequenced in a study of T cell responses to AZD1222 COVID-19 vaccine. Method: immunoSEQ multiplex PCR; TCRdb's copy keeps in-frame clones and lacks some. The sample includes 90,000 to 150,000 clones, roughly nine tenths of them seen just once. The starting material was peripheral blood, obtained 28 days after the second AZD1222 dose. The receptors derive from an adult who received the AZD1222 COVID-19 vaccine.

This chain connects TRBV19 to TRBJ1-2, with 7 bases lining up with TRBD1. The germline CDR1 and CDR2 sequences are LNHDA and SQIVND (reference sequence). CDR3 length: 16 amino acids. After removal of 5 bases from V and 4 bases from J, the junction contained 13 bases not matched to a gene. This CDR3 reads CASSPTRGKGSYGYTF. CDR3 bases: TGTGCCAGTAGTCCCACCAGGGGGAAAGGGAGCTATGGCTACACCTTC.

This CDR3 is CASSAGLGYGYTF. The CDR3 bases are TGTGCCAGTAGTGCCGGCTTGGGCTATGGCTACACCTTC. The chain recombines TRBV19 with TRBJ1-2, with D unresolved. Trimming took off 5 bases at V and 4 bases at J, with 11 bases between the two ends. The CDR3 runs 13 residues. From germline, CDR1 is LNHDA and CDR2 SQIVND (reference sequence).

This clone was seen a single time. Other DNA sequences of this sample code for an identical CDR3. CDR3 amino acids: CASSRNTGELFF. The CDR3 DNA follows: TGTGCCAGCAGCCGCAACACCGGGGAGCTGTTTTTT. This chain links TRBV3-1 (or the pseudogene TRBV3-2) with TRBJ2-2; no firm D call. V was pared by 4 bases and J by 2 bases, with 2 bases between. The CDR3 runs to 12 residues. Germline V CDR1 and CDR2: LGHDT, YNNKEL (reference sequence).

This chain joins TRBV14 and TRBJ2-2; a possible D gene is TRBD2 (5 bases). CDR3 length: 16 residues. V lost 0 bases and J lost 5, with 13 bases in between. CDR1 is SGHDN and CDR2 is FVKESK in the germline V gene. CDR3 nucleotide sequence: TGTGCCAGCAGCCAAGATATCCTAGCCGGGACCGGGGAGCTGTTTTTT. As protein: CASSQDILAGTGELFF.

The J gene is TRBJ2-4, the V gene TRBV9; no reliable D call. Germline V gene lookup returns CDR1 SGDLS and CDR2 YYNGEE. This CDR3 has 15 amino acids. V was pared by 2 bases and J by 6 bases, with 15 bases between. CDR3 residues: CASSVGQLKRNIQYF. In DNA, the CDR3 is TGTGCCAGCAGCGTCGGTCAACTCAAGAGAAACATTCAGTACTTC.

This chain connects TRBV7-9 to TRBJ2-3; 11 positions agree with TRBD2. This CDR3 comprises 16 residues. Germline V CDR1 and CDR2: SEHNR, FQNEAQ (reference sequence). The V gene end was trimmed by 5 bases and the J gene end by 0 bases; junction bases not matched to a gene: 4. CDR3 bases: TGTGCCAGCAGCCCAAGACTAGCGGGGAGCACAGATACGCAGTATTTT. This translates into CASSPRLAGSTDTQYF.